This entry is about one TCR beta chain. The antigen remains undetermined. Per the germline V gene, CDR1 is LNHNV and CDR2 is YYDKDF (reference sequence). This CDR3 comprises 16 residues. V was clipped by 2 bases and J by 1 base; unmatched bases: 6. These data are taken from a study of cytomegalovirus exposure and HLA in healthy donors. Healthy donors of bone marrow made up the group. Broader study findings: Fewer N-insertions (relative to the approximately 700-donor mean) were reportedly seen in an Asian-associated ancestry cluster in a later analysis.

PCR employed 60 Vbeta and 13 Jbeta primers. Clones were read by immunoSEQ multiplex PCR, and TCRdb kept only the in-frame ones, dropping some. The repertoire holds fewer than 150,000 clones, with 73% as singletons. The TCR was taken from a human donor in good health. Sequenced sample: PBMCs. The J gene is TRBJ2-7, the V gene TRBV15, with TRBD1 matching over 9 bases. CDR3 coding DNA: TGTGCCACCAGCAGATCTTGGACAGGGGAGTCCTACGAGCAGTACTTC. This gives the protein CATSRSWTGESYEQYF.